This passage covers 12 T cell receptor beta chains from one sample sequenced in a study of blood T cell repertoires in COVID-19 (dated by TCRdb to the early 2020s). Library method: the immunoSEQ multiplex PCR assay. What TCRdb holds here is the immuneACCESS table cut down to in-frame rearrangements. Part of the clones is not present; checked against another copy, under half of the missing clones reflect an unresolved V gene, and the others are unexplained. This sample comprises roughly 230,000 clones, approximately 89% of them detected only once. The top ten clones comprise around 4.6% of the sample. Sample: peripheral blood. All receptors come from a woman aged 40-49 years who had recovered from COVID-19.

V is TRBV30 and J is TRBJ2-7; the match to TRBD1 covers 12 bases. CDR3 length: 16 residues. Germline V gene lookup returns CDR1 GTSNPN and CDR2 SVGIG (reference sequence). The trim removed 3 bases at V and 5 bases at J, leaving 11 bases unmatched. CDR3 sequence (DNA): TGTGCCTGGAGCCCGGGACAGGGGGCAATTCATGACGAGCAGTACGTC. It encodes CAWSPGQGAIHDEQYV.

This rearrangement joins TRBV13 to TRBJ2-7, with 8 nucleotides matching TRBD1. The germline V gene has CDR1 PRHDT and CDR2 FYEKMQ (reference sequence). Trimming at V came to 4 bases and at J to 3 bases, leaving 5 bases not matched to a gene. The length of the CDR3 is 14 residues. The CDR3 sequence: CASSSGTGFYEQYF. The CDR3 DNA sequence: TGTGCCAGCAGCTCCGGGACAGGCTTCTACGAGCAGTACTTC.

The V call is TRBV9, the J call TRBJ1-3; D is ambiguous. Trimming shortened V by 6 bases and J by 1 base, and 17 bases separated the two germline ends. Germline-derived CDR1 and CDR2 are SGDLS and YYNGEE. The CDR3 is 16 residues long. The CDR3 here is CASTPNNGVSGNTIYF. The CDR3 DNA is TGTGCCAGCACCCCCAACAACGGGGTATCTGGAAACACCATATATTTT.

The V and J genes are TRBV10-3 and TRBJ2-3; 10 bases align to TRBD1. The CDR3 is 15 amino acids. Trimming cost V 7 bases and J 2 bases; bases outside gene matches: 6. The germline CDR1 and CDR2 sequences are ENHRY and SYGVKD. CDR3 sequence reads: CAIKLDRGDTDTQYF. CDR3 DNA: TGTGCCATCAAATTGGACAGGGGGGACACAGATACGCAGTATTTT.

The chain has TRBV18 and TRBJ1-2, with 9 bases that match TRBD1. CDR1 and CDR2 from the germline V gene are KGHSH and LQKENI. CDR3 length equals 15 residues. V shed 5 bases and J 2 bases; nucleotides not matched to a gene: 6. The DNA of the CDR3 is TGTGCCAGCTCATCGGACAGGGGAAGGAACTATGGCTACACCTTC. Residues: CASSSDRGRNYGYTF.

V gene TRBV18 combines with J gene TRBJ1-3, with 8 bases fitting TRBD1. This CDR3 comprises 15 residues. Germline CDR1 is KGHSH and CDR2 is LQKENI. V lost 2 bases, J lost 1 base, and 1 base stayed unmatched. The CDR3 here is CASSPYRGSGNTIYF. CDR3 sequence (DNA): TGTGCCAGCTCACCATACAGGGGGTCTGGAAACACCATATATTTT.

The V gene is TRBV6-5, the J gene TRBJ2-4; maybe TRBD2 (5 bases). V was shortened by 5 bases and J by 8 bases, with 13 bases between the two germline ends. From germline, CDR1 is MNHEY and CDR2 SVGAGI. CDR3 length: 13 residues. CDR3 sequence: CASSPLGRDIQYF. CDR3 nucleotides: TGTGCCAGCAGTCCCCTAGGGCGGGACATTCAGTACTTC.

V and J are TRBV2 and TRBJ1-2, with 7 bases lining up with TRBD1. The CDR3 is 14 residues long. V gave up 4 bases and J gave up 0 bases; unmatched junction bases: 2. The germline CDR1 and CDR2 sequences are SNHLY and FYNNEI. The CDR3 loop reads CASSVGQTNYGYTF. CDR3 sequence (DNA): TGTGCCAGCAGTGTGGGACAGACTAACTATGGCTACACCTTC.

The rearrangement uses TRBV3-1 (or the pseudogene TRBV3-2) and TRBJ2-7; D perhaps matches TRBD2 (6 bases). CDR1 is LGHDT and CDR2 is YNNKEL in the germline V gene (reference sequence). This CDR3 is built from 15 residues. Trimming took 7 bases from V and 4 from J, leaving 20 bases between them. The CDR3 sequence: CASTELRAGRYEQYV. The CDR3 DNA is TGTGCCAGCACCGAACTCCGTGCAGGGAGGTACGAGCAGTACGTC.

V and J are TRBV28 and TRBJ2-5; 7 bases are shared with TRBD2. Germline values: CDR1 MDHEN, CDR2 SYDVKM. The J segment lost 4 bases and the V segment lost 10 bases, leaving 9 bases of the junction unmatched. The CDR3 consists of 13 residues. DNA for the CDR3: TGTGCCACCACCCCAAGGGAGGGAGAGACCCAGTACTTC. This gives the protein CATTPREGETQYF. The full variable domain, with the rest looked up from reference TRBV28 and TRBJ2-5, is DVKVTQSSRYLVKRTGEKVFLECVQDMDHENMFWYRQDPGLGLRLIYFSYDVKMKEKGDIPEGYSVSREKKERFSLILESASTNQTSMYLCATTPREGETQYFGPGTRLLVL.

Worth noting for this clone: One end of the junction is discordant with germline, which a read error may explain. The V call is TRBV6-5, the J call TRBJ2-1, with D maybe TRBD2 (7 bases). Germline lookup yields CDR1 MNHEY and CDR2 SVGAGI. The CDR3 runs 16 residues. CDR3 amino acids: CASSSEGGASYNEQFF. The CDR3 DNA reads as TGTGCCAGTAGTTCAGAGGGGGGGGCTAGCTACAATGAGCAGTTCTTC.

The chain combines TRBV14 with TRBJ1-2, with D perhaps TRBD1 (5 bases). V was shortened by 4 bases and J by 0 bases, with 12 bases between the two germline ends. The CDR3 extends over 15 amino acids. From germline, CDR1 is SGHDN and CDR2 FVKESK. CDR3 nucleotides: TGTGCCAGCAGCCCGACAGCGAGATCTAACTATGGCTACACCTTC. It translates to CASSPTARSNYGYTF.